Shown below are 10 T cell receptor beta chains from a single sample sequenced in a study of response to subunit inactivated influenza vaccine. TCRdb fed the RT-PCR reads into MiXCR, producing one record per CDR3 protein. The sample carries roughly 710,000 distinct CDR3 sequences, 12% to 15% recorded once. Here the sequenced sample was PBMCs from blood, taken 14 to 15 days before vaccination. These receptors came from a man in his fifties or sixties who received an inactivated influenza vaccine.

The gene calls are TRBV5-6 and TRBJ1-2; TRBD1 agrees at 9 bases. This CDR3 has 15 amino acids. Per germline, CDR1 SGHDT and CDR2 YYEEEE. The V gene end was trimmed by 3 bases and the J gene end by 2 bases; junction bases not matched to a gene: 5. CDR3 sequence (DNA): TGTGCCAGCAGCTGGGGGACAGGGCCCAACTATGGCTACACCTTC. Translating gives CASSWGTGPNYGYTF.

This clonotype was observed at least ten times. The J gene is TRBJ2-5, the V gene TRBV12-3 or TRBV12-4; D not certain. Trimming took off 1 base at V and 5 bases at J, with 5 bases between the two ends. The CDR3 is 12 residues long. CDR3 DNA sequence: TGTGCCAGCAGTTTAGTTAAGGAGACCCAGTACTTC. Residues: CASSLVKETQYF.

This clonotype was observed a few times. The chain carries TRBV24-1 and TRBJ2-5, with D perhaps matching TRBD2 (6 bases). Germline CDR1 is KGHDR and CDR2 is SFDVKD. The CDR3 is made up of 17 amino acids. The ends were cut back, 3 bases at V and 2 bases at J, with 18 bases in the middle. The CDR3 coding sequence is TGTGCCACCAGTGATCCCACACCGAACGGGGGACAAGAGACCCAGTACTTC. Protein product: CATSDPTPNGGQETQYF.

This clonotype was counted between two and nine times. This CDR3 is CATSDPAERYQETQYF. CDR3 DNA sequence: TGTGCCACCAGTGATCCAGCGGAGCGGTACCAAGAGACCCAGTACTTC. V gene TRBV24-1 combines with J gene TRBJ2-5, with TRBD2 as a possible D gene (5 bases). Germline CDR1 reads KGHDR; CDR2 reads SFDVKD. Trimming took 3 bases from V and 0 from J, leaving 13 bases between them. The CDR3 has 16 amino acids.

This clonotype has just a few counts. The chain links TRBV20-1 to TRBJ1-5; D gene unclear. Trimming pared 0 bases from V and 6 bases from J, leaving 21 bases between. The germline CDR1 and CDR2 sequences are DFQATT and SNEGSKA (reference sequence). This CDR3 is 17 amino acids long. The DNA for the CDR3 is TGCAGTGCTAGAGATTTGGAAGGCAGGTGGGAGGGTCAGCCCCAGCATTTT. Its translation: CSARDLEGRWEGQPQHF.

V gene TRBV5-1 combines with J gene TRBJ2-5, with D unclear. The CDR3 runs 16 residues. Germline CDR1 SGHRS, CDR2 YFSETQ. Trimming stripped 0 bases from V and 0 bases from J, with 12 bases between. The CDR3 here is CASSLGAHRYQETQYF. The CDR3 DNA is TGCGCCAGCAGCTTGGGGGCACACCGGTACCAAGAGACCCAGTACTTC.

This clonotype was counted a few times. This sequence joins TRBV11-2 and TRBJ1-3; the D is unclear. CDR1 SGHAT and CDR2 FQNNGV come from the germline V gene. Trimming stripped 3 bases from V and 2 bases from J, with 11 bases between. There are 15 residues in the CDR3. Written as DNA, the CDR3 is TGTGCCAGCAGCTTGGAGGGTTTCCCTGGAAACACCATATATTTT. Amino acid sequence: CASSLEGFPGNTIYF.

V usage is TRBV24-1 and J usage is TRBJ2-1; D possibly corresponds to TRBD1 (7 bases). CDR1 is KGHDR and CDR2 is SFDVKD in the germline V gene. The CDR3 loop spans 16 amino acids. Trimming removed 4 bases at V and 5 bases at J, with 17 bases between. The CDR3 DNA sequence: TGTGCCACCAGTGACCGGACAGGAAGGGAGGACAATGAGCAGTTCTTC. Amino acids: CATSDRTGREDNEQFF.

The rearrangement links TRBV5-1 to TRBJ2-3; 8 nucleotides match TRBD2. The germline CDR1 and CDR2 sequences are SGHRS and YFSETQ. Losses at the gene ends were 1 base for V and 4 bases for J; bases not matched to a gene: 11. The CDR3 loop spans 17 amino acids. Here the CDR3 reads CASSLPQTGGPSDTQYF. The CDR3 nucleotides read TGCGCCAGCAGCTTGCCGCAAACGGGAGGGCCTTCAGATACGCAGTATTTT.

The rearrangement joins TRBV6-2 or TRBV6-3 to TRBJ2-7; D gene unclear. Trimming removed 0 bases from V and 6 bases from J, with 6 bases in between. This CDR3 is 12 amino acids long. Germline assignment: CDR1 MNHEY and CDR2 SVGEGT. The CDR3 loop reads CASSYSATEQYF. The CDR3 bases are TGTGCCAGCAGTTACTCGGCCACCGAGCAGTACTTC.